This TCR beta chain was profiled in a study of CD8+ T cells in alopecia areata. Study conclusions and caveats: Relative to normal scalp, lesional scalp, especially alopecia totalis/universalis, showed higher clonality.

Worth noting for this clone: Its antigen is unidentified. Other DNA variants within this sample encode the same CDR3.

The sorting of PBMCs gave CD4+ and CD8+ T cells. Extracted RNA was reverse transcribed, and the resulting cDNA served as sequencing template. Clones were read by immunoSEQ multiplex PCR, and TCRdb kept only the in-frame ones, dropping some. In the table there are tens of thousands of clones, 45% to 60% of which are singletons. V was cut by 0 bases and J by 3 bases, with 6 bases left in between. The CDR3 consists of 12 residues. CDR1 is GTSNPN, CDR2 SVGIG, per germline (reference sequence). The sequenced material came from NKG2D-high CD8+ T cells sorted from blood. This chain uses TRBV30 with TRBJ2-7; possible D gene TRBD2, 5 bases. The sequence was obtained from a human donor with alopecia areata. This CDR3 is CAWSVRGYEQYF. DNA of the CDR3: TGTGCCTGGAGTGTACGGGGCTACGAGCAGTACTTC. The variable domain in full, with the rest retrieved from reference TRBV30 and TRBJ2-7, is SQTIHQWPATLVQPVGSPLSLECTVEGTSNPNLYWYRQAAGRGLQLLFYSVGIGQISSEVPQNLSASRPQDRQFILSSKKLLLSDSGFYLCAWSVRGYEQYFGPGTRLTVT.